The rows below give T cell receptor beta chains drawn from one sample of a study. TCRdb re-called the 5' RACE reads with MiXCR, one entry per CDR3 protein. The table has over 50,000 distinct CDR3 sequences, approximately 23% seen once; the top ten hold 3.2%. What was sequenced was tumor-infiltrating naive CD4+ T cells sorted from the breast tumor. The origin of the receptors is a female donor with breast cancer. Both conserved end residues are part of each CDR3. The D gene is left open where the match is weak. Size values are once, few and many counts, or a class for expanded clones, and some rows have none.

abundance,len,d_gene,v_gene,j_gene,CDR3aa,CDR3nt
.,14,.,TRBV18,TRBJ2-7,CASSPGESSYEQYF,TGTGCCAGCTCTCCGGGCGAGAGCTCCTACGAGCAGTACTTC
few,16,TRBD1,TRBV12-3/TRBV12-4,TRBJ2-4,CASSTQGLIAKNIQYF,TGTGCCAGCAGTACACAGGGGCTCATAGCCAAAAACATTCAGTACTTC
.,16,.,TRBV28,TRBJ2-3,CASSLEAGSRTDTQYF,TGTGCCAGCAGTTTAGAGGCGGGAAGTCGGACAGATACGCAGTATTTT
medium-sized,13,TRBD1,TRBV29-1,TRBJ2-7,CSVAGTGSYEQYF,TGCAGCGTGGCCGGGACAGGCTCCTACGAGCAGTACTTC
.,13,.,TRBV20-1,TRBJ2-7,CSASPTGPREQYF,TGCAGTGCTAGCCCCACAGGACCCCGCGAGCAGTACTTC
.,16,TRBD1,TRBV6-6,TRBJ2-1,CASSSQDRALYNEQFF,TGTGCCAGCAGTTCACAAGACAGGGCGCTCTACAATGAGCAGTTCTTC
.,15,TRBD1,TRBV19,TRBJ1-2,CASSIIGRGDYGYTF,TGTGCCAGTAGTATCATCGGCAGGGGGGACTATGGCTACACCTTC
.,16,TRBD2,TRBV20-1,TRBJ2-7,CSASPSGRPDAYEQYF,TGCAGTGCTAGTCCTAGCGGGAGGCCCGACGCCTACGAGCAGTACTTC
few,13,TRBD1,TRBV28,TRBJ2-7,CASSFKGAGEQYF,TGTGCCAGCAGTTTTAAGGGGGCTGGCGAGCAGTACTTC
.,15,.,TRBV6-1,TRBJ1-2,CANSEERRGDYGYTF,TGTGCCAACAGTGAAGAGAGGAGGGGTGACTATGGCTACACCTTC
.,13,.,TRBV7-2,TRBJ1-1,CASSPGVRTEAFF,TGTGCCAGCAGCCCAGGGGTTCGGACTGAAGCTTTCTTT
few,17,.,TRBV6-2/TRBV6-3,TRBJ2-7,CASSYSGPAGHSYEQYF,TGTGCCAGCAGTTACTCAGGTCCAGCGGGACACTCCTACGAGCAGTACTTC
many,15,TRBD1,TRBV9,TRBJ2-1,CASSVAGTVYNEQFF,TGTGCCAGCAGCGTCGCCGGGACAGTCTACAATGAGCAGTTCTTC
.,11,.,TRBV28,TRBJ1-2,CACNSDYGYTF,TGTGCCTGCAATTCTGACTATGGCTACACCTTC
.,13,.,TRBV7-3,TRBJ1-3,CASSLLLGNTIYF,TGTGCCAGCAGCTTATTGTTAGGAAACACCATATATTTT
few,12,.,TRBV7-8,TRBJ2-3,CASSSTGDTQYF,TGTGCCAGCAGCTCAACAGGGGATACGCAGTATTTT
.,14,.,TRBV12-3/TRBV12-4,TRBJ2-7,CASSLAGLTYEQYF,TGTGCCAGCAGTTTGGCGGGGTTAACCTACGAGCAGTACTTC
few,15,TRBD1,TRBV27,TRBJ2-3,CASSKGAGVTDTQYF,TGTGCCAGCAGTAAGGGGGCAGGGGTCACAGATACGCAGTATTTT
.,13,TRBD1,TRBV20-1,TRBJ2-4,CSAVGQGRYIQYF,TGCAGTGCTGTCGGACAGGGAAGGTACATTCAGTACTTC
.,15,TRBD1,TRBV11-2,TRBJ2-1,CASSSWTGNYNEQFF,TGTGCCAGCAGCTCCTGGACAGGGAACTACAATGAGCAGTTCTTC
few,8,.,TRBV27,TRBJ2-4,CAANIQYF,TGTGCGGCCAACATTCAGTACTTC
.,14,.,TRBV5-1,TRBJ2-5,CASSLEAPGGYQYF,TGCGCCAGCAGCTTGGAAGCCCCAGGAGGGTACCAGTACTTC
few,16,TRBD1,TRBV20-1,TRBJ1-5,CSAQLPGTGGGQPQHF,TGCAGTGCTCAATTACCTGGGACAGGGGGCGGTCAGCCCCAGCATTTT
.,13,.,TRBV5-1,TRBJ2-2,CASSLDRDGELFF,TGCGCCAGCAGCTTGGACAGAGACGGGGAGCTGTTTTTT
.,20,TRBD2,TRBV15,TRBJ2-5,CATSRDKYFLLAGGQETQYF,TGTGCCACCAGCAGAGATAAGTACTTCTTACTAGCGGGAGGGCAAGAGACCCAGTACTTC
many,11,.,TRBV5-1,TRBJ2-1,CASTAASEQFF,TGCGCCAGCACGGCCGCGAGTGAGCAGTTCTTC
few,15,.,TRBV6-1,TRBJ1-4,CATYDSGTTNEKLFF,TGTGCCACCTATGACTCGGGGACAACTAATGAAAAACTGTTTTTT
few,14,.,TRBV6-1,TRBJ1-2,CASSEAPEYYGYTF,TGTGCCAGCAGTGAAGCGCCTGAATACTATGGCTACACCTTC
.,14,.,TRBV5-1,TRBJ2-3,CASRPWVSTDTQYF,TGCGCCAGCAGACCCTGGGTCAGCACAGATACGCAGTATTTT
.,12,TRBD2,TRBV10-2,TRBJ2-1,CASNVGGSEQFF,TGCGCCAGCAATGTTGGCGGGAGTGAGCAGTTCTTC
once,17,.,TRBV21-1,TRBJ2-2,CASSDSQAVTNTGELFF,TGTGCCAGCAGCGACTCTCAGGCGGTGACAAACACCGGGGAGCTGTTTTTT
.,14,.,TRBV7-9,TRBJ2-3,CASGRGGYTDTQYF,TGTGCCAGCGGCCGGGGAGGATACACAGATACGCAGTATTTT
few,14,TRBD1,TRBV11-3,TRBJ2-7,CASSFGTGPYEQYF,TGTGCCAGCAGCTTCGGGACAGGGCCCTACGAGCAGTACTTC
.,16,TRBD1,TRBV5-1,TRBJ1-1,CASSFGTGFLDTEAFF,TGCGCCAGCAGCTTCGGGACAGGGTTTCTGGACACTGAAGCTTTCTTT
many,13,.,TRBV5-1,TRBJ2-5,CASSLQGQETQYF,TGCGCCAGCAGCTTACAGGGTCAAGAGACCCAGTACTTC
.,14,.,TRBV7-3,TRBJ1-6,CARSSGRNNSPLHF,TGTGCCAGAAGCTCGGGACGGAATAATTCACCCCTCCACTTT
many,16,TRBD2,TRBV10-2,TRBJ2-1,CASIHTSSGSYNEQFF,TGCGCCAGCATTCATACCTCTAGCGGATCCTACAATGAGCAGTTCTTC